Included here is one TCR beta chain sequence, with context. The antigen remains undetermined. The data are from a study of shared clonotypes between healthy human individuals. Trimming removed 1 base at V and 1 base at J, with 8 bases between. This CDR3 has 14 amino acids. Germline-derived CDR1 and CDR2 are SGHVS and FNYEAQ. Method: immunoSEQ multiplex PCR; TCRdb's copy keeps in-frame clones and lacks some. This table holds approximately 1.4 million clones, around 98% found once. Notes on the study in general: Sampling was confined to blood; repertoires within tissues likely differ.

Subsets obtained from CD4+ cells comprised CD45RA+ naive and CD45RA-negative memory cells. The chain is built from TRBV7-6 and TRBJ2-7; D not resolved. Sequencing was carried out using naive CD4+ T cells sorted from blood. Subset specified: CD45RA+ positively selected. The TCR originated in a man aged 25-40 years in good health. In nucleotides, the CDR3 is TGTGCCAGCAGCTTAGTCATAGGATCCTACGAGCAGTACTTC. Its translation is CASSLVIGSYEQYF.